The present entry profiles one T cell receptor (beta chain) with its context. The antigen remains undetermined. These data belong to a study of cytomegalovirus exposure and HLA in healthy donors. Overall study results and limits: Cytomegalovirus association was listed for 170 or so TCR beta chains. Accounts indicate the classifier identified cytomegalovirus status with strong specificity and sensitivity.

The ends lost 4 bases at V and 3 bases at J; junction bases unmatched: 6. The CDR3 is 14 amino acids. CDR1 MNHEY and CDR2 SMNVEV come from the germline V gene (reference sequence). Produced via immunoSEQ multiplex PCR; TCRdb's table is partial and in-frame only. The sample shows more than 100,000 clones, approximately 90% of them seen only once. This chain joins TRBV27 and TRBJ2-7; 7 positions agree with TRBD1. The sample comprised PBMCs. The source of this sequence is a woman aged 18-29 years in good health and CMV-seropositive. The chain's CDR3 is CASSSGQALYEQYF. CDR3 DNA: TGTGCCAGCAGTTCCGGACAGGCCCTCTACGAGCAGTACTTC.